This record looks at one T cell receptor (beta chain) sequence and its context. Its antigen is not yet known. Base-call qualities are not available, and no considerably larger clone is one nucleotide away. High-throughput TCR beta sequencing profiled peripheral blood CD8+ and CD4+ T cells from healthy donors, Susac syndrome patients and multiple sclerosis patients. The Susac syndrome patients fulfilled recently defined diagnostic criteria for definite or probable disease. CD8+ TEMRA cells were enriched by FACS, while bulk CD8+ and CD4+ T cells were purified by magnetic negative isolation. Blood was drawn into EDTA tubes, processed within 24 hours, and PBMCs were isolated by density gradient centrifugation. PBMCs destined for TCR sequencing were cryopreserved in liquid nitrogen and later thawed in a 37 °C water bath. Purity of sorted or isolated CD4+, CD8+ and CD8+ TEMRA cells was at least 90%. This specimen belongs to a study of CD8 T cells in Susac syndrome (dated by TCRdb to between 2018 and 2020). Describing the broader study: Among the Susac syndrome patients who were sequenced, clinically active disease was present in more than 5 and clinical remission was observed in roughly 8. At blood withdrawal, Susac syndrome patients were either therapy-naive, taking corticosteroids (in some cases with IVIg as well), or taking IVIg alone. Whether CD8+ T cell activation and differentiation in Susac syndrome was antigen driven was tested using repertoire sequencing.

RNA was extracted using the RNeasy kit, and roughly 0.5 to 1 ug of the RNA was reverse transcribed with random hexamers. The immunoSEQ multiplex PCR assay, covering 54 Vbeta and 13 Jbeta segments, was used to amplify TCR beta CDR3 regions. PCR amplification bias was corrected using a synthetic template baseline for primer optimization and computational correction. As for the original processing: Reads were annotated to V, D and J genes per IMGT and analyzed with immunoSEQ Analyzer, keeping only productive sequences. Clonality was calculated as one minus the Shannon entropy normalized by log2 of the number of productive unique sequences. For each patient and control, public and private clones were evaluated among the 100 most prevalent clones. Clones were defined as Susac-specific if absent from the healthy and MS cohorts, from 1052 published viral clones and from other ImmuneACCESS disease sequences. The raw public data were reprocessed by TCRdb itself: fastp quality trimming at Q25, MiXCR clonotype calling, in-frame beta chains only. One record per CDR3 amino acid sequence lists the most common genes and DNA. The V and J calls were determined by TCRdb, not by the authors. Here the sample has about 240,000 distinct CDR3 sequences; 90% to 97% occur a single time. Approximately 0.1% of the sample is taken by the ten largest.

Per the germline V gene, SQVTM is the CDR1 and ANQGSEA is the CDR2. Trimming takes 4 bases from V and 5 bases from J, and the germline ends sit 3 bases apart. The CDR3 sequence holds 10 residues, the cysteine and phenylalanine included. The entry retains the CDR3 DNA only, 30 bases that are in frame from base 1. Results and caveats for the whole study, not just this receptor: The CD4+ T cell repertoire of patients with Susac syndrome showed no detectable clonal expansion. The study acknowledged that relatively few individuals were included in the TCR sequencing and HLA analysis.

The origin of this receptor is a human donor with Susac syndrome. The sequence links TRBV29-1 to TRBJ1-5; no D gene call is confident. The sample comprised CD4+ T cells from PBMCs. The DNA reads as follows: TGCAGCGTTGGTTATCAGCCCCAGCATTTT. It encodes CSVGYQPQHF.